The 32 T cell receptor beta chains below were found in one sample sequenced in a study of OX40 agonist ivuxolimab in advanced cancers. Some clones are missing from TCRdb's copy, which holds only in-frame ones; the method was immunoSEQ multiplex PCR. Among about 59,000 clones listed, 82% were seen once. The sample was CD4+ or CD8+ T cells sorted from blood, taken in a trial of the OX40 agonist ivuxolimab. The receptors come from an adult with an advanced solid tumor such as melanoma, head and neck, liver or kidney cancer.

The chain employs TRBV19 and TRBJ1-2; no clear D gene. The CDR3 is made up of 12 amino acids. CDR1 is LNHDA, CDR2 SQIVND, per germline (reference sequence). V lost 5 bases and J lost 8, with 12 bases in between. CDR3 DNA sequence: TGTGCCAGTAGTCTGACCGAGCGGGGCTACACCTTC. Translation: CASSLTERGYTF.

The chain employs TRBV5-8 and TRBJ2-3; D is unresolved. The germline V gene encodes CDR1 SGHTS and CDR2 YDEGEE. The V end was cut by 2 bases, the J end by 5 bases, with 12 bases between. CDR3 length: 14 residues. The CDR3 region has the DNA TGTGCCAGCAGCTTCTGGGAATCAAAAGATACGCAGTATTTT. The encoded protein is CASSFWESKDTQYF.

This chain connects TRBV5-1 to TRBJ1-1, with 11 bases matching TRBD1. CDR3 length: 18 residues. Unmatched junction bases numbered 12, after V lost 0 bases and J lost 5 bases. Germline V gene sequence: CDR1 SGHRS, CDR2 YFSETQ. The CDR3 loop is CASSLARGLGQGATEAFF. DNA of the CDR3: TGCGCCAGCAGCTTGGCCCGGGGTTTAGGACAGGGGGCAACTGAAGCTTTCTTT.

The V and J genes are TRBV6-1 and TRBJ2-5; D is perhaps TRBD2 (5 bases). The DNA end favors TRBJ2-7, so the J call may be wrong. CDR1 and CDR2 (germline): MNHNS, SASEGT. The CDR3 totals 15 residues. CDR3 sequence: CASSGGPLRTYEQYF. For the CDR3, the DNA is TGTGCCAGCAGCGGAGGACCACTACGAACCTACGAGCAGTACTTC.

The chain combines TRBV7-3 with TRBJ2-2, with D tentatively TRBD2 (5 bases). The CDR3 covers 17 residues. The V gene's germline CDR1 is SGHTA and CDR2 FQGTGA. The germline V and J ends were trimmed by 2 bases and 0 bases, with 13 bases remaining between them. The CDR3 nucleotides are TGTGCCAGCAGCTTAGGCGCGGGCGGACCGAACACCGGGGAGCTGTTTTTT. The encoded protein is CASSLGAGGPNTGELFF.

This chain connects TRBV15 to TRBJ2-4, with a tentative D call TRBD2 (6 bases). V lost 0 bases to trimming and J lost 10 bases, with 7 bases between them. This CDR3 has 12 amino acids. The germline V gene has CDR1 LNHNV and CDR2 YYDKDF (reference sequence). CDR3 nucleotide sequence: TGTGCCACCAGCAGAGATCGGGGGATTCAGTACTTC. This gives the protein CATSRDRGIQYF.

The rearrangement links TRBV11-1 to TRBJ2-2; weak D call: TRBD2 (6 bases). Germline V gene lookup returns CDR1 SGHAT and CDR2 FQDESV (reference sequence). V lost 3 bases and J 6 bases, leaving 14 bases between the germline ends. The CDR3 spans 15 residues. The CDR3 DNA follows: TGTGCCAGCAGCTTTTCTTACGGGAGAGCCGGGGAGCTGTTTTTT. Translated: CASSFSYGRAGELFF.

The V call is TRBV4-3, the J call TRBJ2-3; 9 bases map to TRBD2. V was pared by 3 bases and J by 6 bases, with 7 bases of the junction left unmatched. Looked up from germline, CDR1 is LGHNA and CDR2 is YSLEER. The CDR3 runs to 15 residues. CDR3 sequence (DNA): TGCGCCAGCAGCCAGGCGGGACTAGCAACCGATACGCAGTATTTT. Its protein is CASSQAGLATDTQYF.

The chain uses TRBV5-4 and TRBJ1-2, with TRBD1 identical over 9 bases. Germline loops: CDR1 SGHNT, CDR2 YYREEE (reference sequence). Trimming at V came to 3 bases and at J to 5 bases, leaving 8 bases not matched to a gene. The CDR3 covers 15 residues. CDR3 nucleotide sequence: TGTGCCAGCAGCTACCCGGACAGGGGAGGGTATGGCTACACCTTC. The encoded protein is CASSYPDRGGYGYTF.

As for this clone: The germline gene is not matched at one end of the junction; a read error may be the cause. The V call is TRBV9, the J call TRBJ2-7; 10 nucleotides align to TRBD2. CDR1 is SGDLS and CDR2 is YYNGEE in the germline V gene. The CDR3 loop spans 12 amino acids. The DNA of the CDR3 is TGTGCCCCCCCACCGATAGCGGGAGGTCCCCGGTTC. Its protein product is CAPPPIAGGPRF.

This chain joins TRBV14 and TRBJ2-1; TRBD2 matches 11 bases. CDR3 length: 15 residues. J was trimmed by 5 bases and V by 5 bases; bases with no gene match: 5. The V gene's germline CDR1 is SGHDN and CDR2 FVKESK. CDR3 in DNA: TGTGCCAGCAGCTTTCTAGCGGGAGGCCACAATGAGCAGTTCTTC. Translated: CASSFLAGGHNEQFF.

In its sample, this clone was seen a few times. The chain employs TRBV28 and TRBJ1-5; D is undetermined. CDR3 length: 13 residues. Germline values: CDR1 MDHEN, CDR2 SYDVKM. V shed 5 bases and J shed 9 bases, with 14 bases lying between them. The CDR3 DNA reads TGTGCCAGCAGTGGGGTCTCAGTTAGGCCCCAGCATTTT. As protein: CASSGVSVRPQHF.

In its sample, this clone was seen a few times. The rearrangement joins TRBV18 to TRBJ2-3; D not certain. CDR1 and CDR2 (germline): KGHSH, LQKENI. The length of the CDR3 is 16 residues. With 3 bases removed from V and 2 bases from J, the gap between germline ends came to 15 bases. The CDR3 sequence is CASSPLDRRITDTQYF. CDR3 nucleotides: TGTGCCAGCTCACCCCTGGACCGACGCATCACAGATACGCAGTATTTT.

The chain has TRBV6-1 and TRBJ2-3; D not resolved. The CDR3 is made up of 11 amino acids. Germline loops: CDR1 MNHNS, CDR2 SASEGT. V was trimmed by 3 bases and J by 11 bases, leaving 9 bases between them. The DNA of the CDR3 is TGTGCCAGCAGTGACCAGCGAAGGCAGTATTTT. It is translated as CASSDQRRQYF.

This clone was detected a few times. This rearrangement joins TRBV18 to TRBJ1-6; no definite D call. Trimming cost V 3 bases and J 8 bases, with 11 bases left between them. Germline-derived CDR1 and CDR2 are KGHSH and LQKENI. The CDR3 is 14 amino acids. CDR3 protein: CASSPRVSDSPLHF. DNA of the CDR3: TGTGCCAGCTCACCGAGGGTGAGTGATTCACCCCTCCACTTT.

This clone was counted between two and nine times. The chain joins TRBV30 to TRBJ2-3; 9 bases are shared with TRBD2. This CDR3 has 14 residues. The V gene's germline CDR1 is GTSNPN and CDR2 SVGIG (reference sequence). J was trimmed by 6 bases and V by 2 bases; bases with no gene match: 6. The CDR3 DNA follows: TGTGCCTGGAGTTATAGCGGGAGTGGTGATACGCAGTATTTT. Translation: CAWSYSGSGDTQYF.

CDR3 DNA: TGTGCCAGCAGTCCGTCGGGACTAGCGGGAGAGTACGAGCAGTACTTC. Translating it yields CASSPSGLAGEYEQYF. The chain uses TRBV28 and TRBJ2-7; 14 bases fit TRBD2. From germline, CDR1 is MDHEN and CDR2 SYDVKM. The V segment lost 5 bases and the J segment 4 bases; nucleotides outside the gene matches: 7. This CDR3 has 16 residues.

This clone was seen once. The genes are TRBV5-1 and TRBJ1-1, with D possibly matching TRBD1 (6 bases). The V end was cut by 3 bases, the J end by 9 bases, with 15 bases between. The CDR3 is 13 amino acids. Germline CDR1 reads SGHRS; CDR2 reads YFSETQ. CDR3 in amino acids: CASSSTSGEQAFF. CDR3 DNA: TGCGCCAGCAGCTCAACCTCAGGGGAACAAGCTTTCTTT.

The V gene is TRBV15, the J gene TRBJ2-1; TRBD2 agrees at 8 bases. The CDR3 runs 14 residues. Per the germline V gene, CDR1 is LNHNV and CDR2 is YYDKDF (reference sequence). J was trimmed by 8 bases and V by 5 bases; bases with no gene match: 8. DNA of the CDR3: TGTGCCACCAGCCATCGGACTAGCAGCGATGAGCAGTTCTTC. This sequence encodes CATSHRTSSDEQFF.

In the case of this clone: A junction end diverges from the germline sequence, so it may reflect a read error. Written as DNA, the CDR3 is TGTGCCAGCAGCTCTGGACAGGGGATGCCCCACTTC. It is translated as CASSSGQGMPHF. The chain links TRBV5-5 to TRBJ2-7; the match to TRBD1 covers 9 bases. The CDR3 totals 12 residues. Germline loops: CDR1 SGHKS, CDR2 YYEKEE (reference sequence).

V usage is TRBV7-8 and J usage is TRBJ2-4, with 12 bases that match TRBD1. The CDR3 has 20 residues. After removal of 5 bases from V and 1 base from J, the junction contained 15 bases not matched to a gene. Germline assignment: CDR1 SGHVS and CDR2 FQNEAQ. DNA for the CDR3: TGTGCCAGCAGCCCCAGACTCGGGACAGGGGGCATGGGGGCCAAAAACATTCAGTACTTC. Protein: CASSPRLGTGGMGAKNIQYF. Drawing the rest from reference TRBV7-8 and TRBJ2-4, the complete variable domain is GAGVSQSPRYKVAKRGQDVALRCDPISGHVSLFWYQQALGQGPEFLTYFQNEAQLDKSGLPSDRFFAERPEGSVSTLKIQRTQQEDSAVYLCASSPRLGTGGMGAKNIQYFGAGTRLSVL.

J is TRBJ2-7 and V is TRBV29-1, with 8 bases fitting TRBD1. Germline lookup yields CDR1 SQVTM and CDR2 ANQGSEA. V was pared by 3 bases and J by 3 bases, with 4 bases of the junction left unmatched. The CDR3 has 13 amino acids. For the CDR3, the DNA is TGCAGCGTTGAGAAAACAGGGGGCTACGAGCAGTACTTC. Its translation: CSVEKTGGYEQYF.

The chain is built from TRBV6-1 and TRBJ2-1; no clear D gene. V lost 1 base to trimming and J lost 7 bases, with 8 bases between them. In germline, CDR1 is MNHNS, CDR2 SASEGT. The CDR3 runs to 13 residues. CDR3 in amino acids: CASSEERKNEQFF. CDR3 nucleotides: TGTGCCAGCAGTGAAGAAAGAAAGAATGAGCAGTTCTTC.

The chain's CDR3 is CASSPTGWRGDNSPLHF. CDR3 bases: TGTGCCAGCAGCCCCACCGGGTGGAGGGGTGATAATTCACCCCTCCACTTT. V gene TRBV11-2 combines with J gene TRBJ1-6, with TRBD1 as a possible D gene (5 bases). V gave up 5 bases and J gave up 5 bases, with 19 bases separating them. The CDR3 covers 17 residues. Germline V gives CDR1 SGHAT, CDR2 FQNNGV.

J is TRBJ2-1 and V is TRBV6-6, with D hard to call. V was cut by 0 bases and J by 7 bases, with 4 bases left in between. Germline V gene lookup returns CDR1 MNHNY and CDR2 SVGAGI (reference sequence). The CDR3 has 12 residues. The CDR3 DNA reads TGTGCCAGCAGTTACTCCCGGAATGAGCAGTTCTTC. Its translation is CASSYSRNEQFF.

This clone has just one count. V is TRBV20-1 and J is TRBJ2-1; D is ambiguous. This CDR3 region has 11 residues. V lost 6 bases, J lost 5 bases, and 8 bases lay in between. Germline V gene sequence: CDR1 DFQATT, CDR2 SNEGSKA (reference sequence). CDR3 nucleotides: TGCAGTGCAAAGACCCACAATGAGCAGTTCTTC. Amino acid sequence: CSAKTHNEQFF.

This clone has more than one count but fewer than ten. The CDR3 spells CASRGGGDQPQHF. CDR3 sequence (DNA): TGTGCCAGCAGGGGAGGGGGGGATCAGCCCCAGCATTTT. The chain employs TRBV25-1 and TRBJ1-5, with a possible D match to TRBD1 (6 bases). This CDR3 is 13 amino acids long. V was cut by 6 bases and J by 5 bases, with 11 bases left in between. CDR1 MGHDK and CDR2 SYGVNS come from the germline V gene.

The chain couples TRBV7-9 to TRBJ2-1; D gene uncertain. Trimming removed 4 bases at V and 8 bases at J, with 6 bases between. There are 11 residues in the CDR3. Germline CDR1 SEHNR, CDR2 FQNEAQ (reference sequence). The CDR3 sequence: CASSWSDEQFF. As DNA, the CDR3 is TGTGCCAGCAGCTGGTCGGATGAGCAGTTCTTC. The variable domain in full, completed from reference TRBV7-9 and TRBJ2-1, reads DTGVSQNPRHKITKRGQNVTFRCDPISEHNRLYWYRQTLGQGPEFLTYFQNEAQLEKSRLLSDRFSAERPKGSFSTLEIQRTEQGDSAMYLCASSWSDEQFFGPGTRLTVL.

This chain uses TRBV10-3 with TRBJ2-7, with TRBD2 matching over 11 bases. V gave up 2 bases and J gave up 5 bases; unmatched junction bases: 8. CDR1 and CDR2 (germline): ENHRY, SYGVKD. The CDR3 is made up of 16 amino acids. CDR3 in DNA: TGTGCCATCAGTGAGATAGGTCTAGCGGGAGGTAACGAGCAGTACTTC. Amino acid sequence: CAISEIGLAGGNEQYF.

About this clone itself: A read error may produce the germline difference seen at one junction end. This CDR3 is also generated by other DNA sequences in the sample. The rearrangement uses TRBV15 and TRBJ2-3; D possibly corresponds to TRBD1 (5 bases). The germline CDR1 and CDR2 sequences are LNHNV and YYDKDF (reference sequence). This CDR3 region has 15 residues. CDR3 sequence reads: CATSGERGSTDTQYF. In nucleotides, the CDR3 is TGTGCCACCAGCGGAGAAAGGGGAAGCACAGATACGCAGTATTTT.

The chain has TRBV27 and TRBJ1-1; unclear D gene. The germline V and J ends were trimmed by 3 bases and 6 bases, with 11 bases remaining between them. CDR1 is MNHEY and CDR2 is SMNVEV in the germline V gene (reference sequence). This CDR3 comprises 13 residues. The CDR3 sequence is CASSLYGSPEAFF. The CDR3 bases are TGTGCCAGCAGTTTGTATGGGTCTCCTGAAGCTTTCTTT.

This chain links TRBV11-3 with TRBJ2-2; 10 bases are shared with TRBD2. With 3 bases clipped from V and 7 bases from J, the junction kept 5 bases outside the gene matches. CDR3 size: 15 residues. CDR1 is SGHNT, CDR2 YENEEA, per germline. The CDR3 nucleotides are TGTGCCAGCAGCTTTAGCGGGAGGCGTCACGGGGAGCTGTTTTTT. Encoded protein: CASSFSGRRHGELFF. The variable domain in full, with the rest retrieved from reference TRBV11-3 and TRBJ2-2, is EAGVVQSPRYKIIEKKQPVAFWCNPISGHNTLYWYLQNLGQGPELLIRYENEEAVDDSQLPKDRFSAERLKGVDSTLKIQPAELGDSAVYLCASSFSGRRHGELFFGEGSRLTVL.